The rows below give T cell receptor beta chains drawn from one sample of a study of T cell responses to AZD1222 COVID-19 vaccine. The method was immunoSEQ multiplex PCR; TCRdb's version includes in-frame clones alone and lacks a portion of them. The sample yields about 73,000 clones, 89% seen once. This material consisted of peripheral blood, taken 28 days after the second AZD1222 dose. These receptors came from an adult who received the AZD1222 COVID-19 vaccine. Both conserved end residues are trimmed from each CDR3.

j_gene: TRBJ2-7; v_gene: TRBV5-1; len: 13; CDR3aa: ASSSGQGGSYEQY
j_gene: TRBJ2-2; v_gene: TRBV3-1/TRBV3-2; len: 12; CDR3aa: ASSLNRNTGELF
j_gene: TRBJ2-1; v_gene: TRBV4-1; len: 16; CDR3aa: ASSQGAFGGPTYNEQF
j_gene: TRBJ1-1; v_gene: TRBV4-1; len: 10; CDR3aa: ASSQRNTEAF
j_gene: TRBJ2-3; v_gene: TRBV5-8; len: 14; CDR3aa: ASPIGQGGGTDTQY
j_gene: TRBJ2-1; v_gene: TRBV4-2; len: 14; CDR3aa: ASSQVGKAEYNEQF
j_gene: TRBJ2-2; v_gene: TRBV24-1; len: 13; CDR3aa: ATSRAGGDTGELF
j_gene: TRBJ2-5; v_gene: TRBV19; len: 13; CDR3aa: ASSSGQRQQETQY
j_gene: TRBJ2-7; v_gene: TRBV6-6; len: 12; CDR3aa: ASSYRGGPYEQY
j_gene: TRBJ2-3; v_gene: TRBV9; len: 17; CDR3aa: ASSSGRLAGGRVTDTQY
j_gene: TRBJ2-1; v_gene: TRBV7-3; len: 13; CDR3aa: ASSLSGRRGNEQF
j_gene: TRBJ1-2; v_gene: TRBV6-1; len: 12; CDR3aa: ASSESTEIYGYT
j_gene: TRBJ2-3; v_gene: TRBV6-5; len: 14; CDR3aa: ASSSRAAEPMDTQY
j_gene: TRBJ1-3; v_gene: TRBV6-5; len: 13; CDR3aa: ASRFGTDSGNTIY
j_gene: TRBJ2-1; v_gene: TRBV19; len: 14; CDR3aa: ASSRSRLIQYNEQF
j_gene: TRBJ2-1; v_gene: TRBV14; len: 11; CDR3aa: ASSQGSYNEQF
j_gene: TRBJ2-1; v_gene: TRBV7-2; len: 14; CDR3aa: ASSFPGLAPYNEQF
j_gene: TRBJ1-1; v_gene: TRBV14; len: 13; CDR3aa: ASSPFMGQGIEAF
j_gene: TRBJ2-2; v_gene: TRBV24-1; len: 14; CDR3aa: ATSGRTGQGTGELF
j_gene: TRBJ2-3; v_gene: TRBV9; len: 14; CDR3aa: ASSVVSGRTSDTQY
j_gene: TRBJ1-4; v_gene: TRBV12-3/TRBV12-4; len: 11; CDR3aa: ASSSYGREKLF
j_gene: TRBJ1-6; v_gene: TRBV5-1; len: 11; CDR3aa: ASSEWTGDTLH